These T cell receptor beta chains were read from a single sample in a study of tumor-infiltrating lymphocytes in primary liver carcinoma. TCRdb reprocessed the multiplex PCR reads with MiXCR, giving one entry per CDR3 protein. The sample contains more than 95,000 distinct CDR3 sequences, 64% of which appear only once. Material for sequencing was liver tumor tissue from sampling region 3. The receptors stem from a woman aged 55-70 years with primary liver carcinoma and hepatitis B virus infection. Both conserved end residues are part of each CDR3. Fields, in order: clone size, D gene, V gene, J gene, CDR3 protein, CDR3 DNA. A D gene is named only where the DNA matches it firmly. Clone size is shown for a subset of rows, as once, few, many or a class of expanded clone.

>NA|TRBD2|TRBV6-2/TRBV6-3|TRBJ2-1
CASSYGGAGVRAGQSF
TGTGCCAGCAGTTACGGAGGGGCGGGAGTGAGAGCAGGGCAGTCCTTC
>NA|NA|TRBV11-1|TRBJ2-3
CASNWGPGPGAGTQYF
TGTGCCAGCAACTGGGGGCCGGGCCCCGGAGCAGGTACGCAGTATTTT
>many|NA|TRBV12-3/TRBV12-4|TRBJ1-3
CASSLRVDGNTIYF
TGTGCCAGCAGTTTAAGAGTAGATGGAAACACCATATATTTT
>NA|NA|TRBV6-1|TRBJ2-7
CASNLTRGSSYEQYF
TGTGCCAGCAATCTGACCAGAGGGAGTTCCTACGAGCAGTACTTC
>NA|NA|TRBV11-2|TRBJ1-1
CASSFEQGRTEAFF
TGTGCCAGCAGCTTTGAGCAGGGGAGGACTGAGGCTTTCTTT
>many|TRBD1|TRBV5-1|TRBJ1-2
CASSPTRGAGYGYTF
TGCGCCAGCAGCCCCACCAGGGGGGCTGGCTATGGCTACACCTTC
>NA|NA|TRBV11-2|TRBJ2-1
CASTPPATSIMFDEQFF
TGTGCCAGCACCCCTCCAGCTACTAGTATAATGTTCGATGAGCAGTTCTTC
>many|NA|TRBV6-6|TRBJ1-4
CASRLGGGGEKLFF
TGTGCCAGCCGCCTGGGGGGGGGAGGTGAAAAACTGTTTTTT
>NA|NA|TRBV28|TRBJ2-1
CASGALATAYNEQFF
TGTGCCAGCGGGGCCTTAGCGACGGCCTACAATGAGCAGTTCTTC
>once|NA|TRBV12-3/TRBV12-4|TRBJ2-2
CAGSWGTGWTGELFF
TGTGCCGGCAGTTGGGGTACAGGCTGGACCGGGGAGCTGTTTTTT
>NA|NA|TRBV4-2|TRBJ2-1
CASSQGESLLGKQFF
TGTGCCAGCAGCCAAGGAGAGAGTCTGCTTGGTAAGCAGTTCTTC
>NA|NA|TRBV28|TRBJ1-5
CVSRGTQPQHF
TGTGTCAGCAGGGGAACTCAGCCCCAGCATTTT
>many|NA|TRBV7-8|TRBJ2-7
CASSLLPRDVGREQYF
TGTGCCAGCAGCTTATTACCGCGGGACGTTGGGCGCGAGCAGTACTTC
>NA|TRBD2|TRBV11-2|TRBJ2-7
CTSSLNAGAFSELYF
TGTACCAGCAGCTTAAACGCGGGAGCCTTTAGCGAGCTGTACTTC
>NA|TRBD2|TRBV10-3|TRBJ2-5
CAISEFWLAGGQETQYF
TGTGCCATCAGTGAGTTCTGGTTAGCGGGAGGCCAAGAGACCCAGTACTTC
>NA|NA|TRBV5-1|TRBJ2-3
CASSLRQGDSTDTQYF
TGCGCCAGCAGCTTGAGGCAGGGAGATAGCACAGATACGCAGTATTTT
>NA|NA|TRBV11-2|TRBJ1-4
CASILGQINEKLFF
TGTGCCAGCATCTTAGGTCAGATTAACGAAAAACTGTTTTTT
>once|NA|TRBV11-2|TRBJ2-5
CASSLEVGIETQYF
TGTGCCAGCAGCCTAGAGGTAGGGATTGAGACCCAGTACTTC
>NA|NA|TRBV11-2|TRBJ2-2
CASSLHPNTGELLF
TGTGCCAGCAGCTTACACCCGAACACCGGTGAGCTGTTATTT
>many|TRBD2|TRBV14|TRBJ2-1
CASSQGLAGKQFF
TGTGCCAGCAGCCAAGGACTAGCGGGAAAGCAGTTCTTC
>NA|TRBD1|TRBV28|TRBJ2-3
CASSLSGYRGAFSTDTQYF
TGTGCCAGCAGTTTATCAGGGTACAGGGGGGCGTTTAGTACAGATACCCAGTATTTT
>once|NA|TRBV14|TRBJ2-1
CTSSQRGGGAQFSYNEQFF
TGTACCAGCAGCCAGAGAGGGGGGGGTGCACAGTTCTCCTACAATGAGCAGTTTTTC
>NA|NA|TRBV6-2/TRBV6-3|TRBJ2-7
CASGDPLSRSYEQYF
TGTGCCAGTGGTGACCCTTTATCGCGATCGTACGAGCAGTACTTC
>NA|NA|TRBV5-6|TRBJ2-6
CASSLVSGANVLTF
TGTGCCAGCAGCTTGGTGTCTGGGGCCAATGTCCTGACTTTC
>few|NA|TRBV24-1|TRBJ2-6
CATSDLIRGVVGANVLTF
TGTGCCACCAGTGATTTGATTCGCGGGGTGGTAGGGGCCAACGTCCTGACTTTC
>many|NA|TRBV28|TRBJ2-7
CASGWRGEQYF
TGTGCCAGCGGCTGGCGAGGCGAGCAGTACTTC
>many|NA|TRBV29-1|TRBJ2-3
CSAKSGDTQYF
TGCAGCGCCAAGAGTGGAGATACGCAGTATTTT
>NA|TRBD1|TRBV5-1|TRBJ2-7
CASSRQGVEGEQYF
TGCGCCAGCAGCCGACAGGGAGTCGAGGGCGAGCAGTACTTC
>NA|NA|TRBV11-2|TRBJ1-3
CAGSLHLSCGNTIYF
TGTGCCGGCAGCCTTCATTTATCCTGTGGAAACACCATATATTTT
>NA|TRBD2|TRBV11-2|TRBJ2-1
CADSYPTGTSGRGNEHFF
TGTGCCGACAGCTACCCCACCGGGACTAGCGGGAGGGGTAATGAGCATTTCTTC
>NA|NA|TRBV18|TRBJ2-1
CASSPSASSYNEQFF
TGTGCCAGCTCACCGAGCGCCAGCTCCTACAATGAGCAGTTCTTC
>NA|TRBD2|TRBV11-3|TRBJ2-1
CASRSGGATYSEQFF
TGTGCCAGCCGCTCGGGGGGGGCGACCTACAGTGAGCAGTTCTTC
>NA|TRBD2|TRBV29-1|TRBJ2-3
CSVGWEGGDTQYF
TGCAGCGTTGGGTGGGAGGGCGGAGATACACAGTATTTT
>once|NA|TRBV2|TRBJ2-1
CASSRDQGLDEQFF
TGTGCCAGCAGTCGGGACCAGGGGCTTGATGAGCAGTTCTTC
>many|TRBD2|TRBV12-3/TRBV12-4|TRBJ2-3
CASSPVASGTTDTQYF
TGTGCCAGCAGCCCAGTGGCTAGCGGGACCACAGATACGCAGTATTTT
>NA|NA|TRBV5-1|TRBJ1-2
CASSLEGAVNYGYTF
TGTGCCAGCAGCCTCGAGGGAGCGGTTAACTATGGCTACACCTTC